The next 19 T cell receptor beta chains were all read from a single sample in a study of radiotherapy plus CTLA-4 blockade in lung cancer. Some clones are missing from TCRdb's copy, which holds only in-frame ones; the method was immunoSEQ multiplex PCR. The data contain about 97,000 clones, roughly 74% of them seen just once; the ten biggest clones take up around 2.8%. The sample here was peripheral blood, taken from a patient treated with radiotherapy plus ipilimumab. The receptors shown here come from a human donor with non-small cell lung cancer who had a partial response to radiotherapy plus ipilimumab. Some clones in this sample may be carry-over from other donors' samples.

V is TRBV6-5 and J is TRBJ2-7; D is perhaps TRBD1 (5 bases). Germline V CDR1 and CDR2: MNHEY, SVGAGI. CDR3 length: 12 amino acids. V was trimmed by 8 bases and J by 3 bases, leaving 11 bases between them. This CDR3 is CASDSDLYEQYF. CDR3 DNA: TGTGCCAGCGACAGTGACCTCTACGAGCAGTACTTC.

The rearrangement joins TRBV6-5 to TRBJ1-2; unclear D gene. The CDR3 covers 12 residues. V was clipped by 6 bases and J by 4 bases, with 9 bases between them. CDR1 is MNHEY, CDR2 SVGAGI, per germline. The CDR3 DNA reads TGTGCCAGCAGGGGCGTTGGCTATGGCTACACCTTC. The encoded protein is CASRGVGYGYTF.

The chain couples TRBV7-8 to TRBJ2-5; 8 nucleotides match TRBD2. The CDR3 runs 14 residues. V dropped 3 bases and J dropped 3; count of bases not matched to a gene: 3. In germline, CDR1 is SGHVS, CDR2 FQNEAQ. DNA of the CDR3: TGTGCCAGCAGCTTCCGAGCGGGAGAAGAGACCCAGTACTTC. Translating gives CASSFRAGEETQYF.

The rearrangement joins TRBV11-2 to TRBJ2-1, with unresolved D. Germline V gene data show CDR1 as SGHAT and CDR2 as FQNNGV. This CDR3 region has 11 residues. Trimming took 9 bases from V and 2 from J, leaving 5 bases between them. The CDR3 DNA is TGTGCCAGTGTAGCCTACAATGAGCAGTTCTTC. Residues: CASVAYNEQFF.

V and J are TRBV11-2 and TRBJ2-2, with TRBD2 matching over 7 bases. CDR1 is SGHAT and CDR2 is FQNNGV in the germline V gene. The CDR3 has 17 amino acids. V was clipped by 10 bases and J by 2 bases; unmatched bases: 16. Written as DNA, the CDR3 is TGTGCCACCCAAAGGAAAGTGGGAGGGAGTAACACCGGGGAGCTGTTTTTT. Translation gives CATQRKVGGSNTGELFF. The entire variable domain, with the rest obtained from reference TRBV11-2 and TRBJ2-2, is as follows: EAGVAQSPRYKIIEKRQSVAFWCNPISGHATLYWYQQILGQGPKLLIQFQNNGVVDDSQLPKDRFSAERLKGVDSTLKIQPAKLEDSAVYLCATQRKVGGSNTGELFFGEGSRLTVL.

This chain links TRBV7-3 with TRBJ2-3; 7 positions agree with TRBD2. Germline loops: CDR1 SGHTA, CDR2 FQGTGA. This CDR3 region has 15 residues. With V trimmed by 2 bases and J by 4 bases, 6 bases remained unmatched. The chain's CDR3 is CASSLGGGDADTQYF. CDR3 DNA sequence: TGTGCCAGCAGCTTAGGTGGGGGGGACGCAGATACGCAGTATTTT.

The chain joins TRBV19 to TRBJ2-5; 9 bases align to TRBD2. The J call may be wrong; the DNA end is better matched by TRBJ2-7. Per the germline V gene, CDR1 is LNHDA and CDR2 is SQIVND (reference sequence). The CDR3 covers 15 residues. The CDR3 reads CASSVQLAGNGEQYF. CDR3 bases: TGTGCCAGTAGTGTACAGCTAGCGGGGAACGGCGAGCAGTACTTC.

The V and J genes are TRBV6-5 and TRBJ2-7; TRBD1 agrees at 11 bases. The CDR3 is made up of 13 amino acids. Losses at the gene ends were 5 bases for V and 5 bases for J; bases not matched to a gene: 2. From germline, CDR1 is MNHEY and CDR2 SVGAGI. CDR3 sequence (DNA): TGTGCCAGCAGTGGACAGGGGGCCCACGAGCAGTACTTC. It translates to CASSGQGAHEQYF.

This clone was found a few times. This chain joins TRBV5-1 and TRBJ1-4, with 7 bases aligning to TRBD1. The junction had 11 bases not matched to a gene; V was cut back by 4 bases and J by 8 bases. Germline V gives CDR1 SGHRS, CDR2 YFSETQ. The CDR3 extends over 15 amino acids. Here the CDR3 reads CASSGTGQWREKLFF. The DNA for the CDR3 is TGCGCCAGCAGCGGCACGGGACAGTGGAGGGAAAAACTGTTTTTT.

This chain connects TRBV4-2 to TRBJ1-5; possibly TRBD1 for D (6 bases). The germline gives CDR1 LGHNA, CDR2 YNFKEQ. The CDR3 spans 16 residues. V dropped 0 bases and J dropped 4 bases, with 13 bases sitting between them. The CDR3 DNA sequence: TGTGCCAGCAGCCAAGATGGACGGCAGGGGAATCAGCCCCAGCATTTT. It yields the protein CASSQDGRQGNQPQHF.

The V gene is TRBV9, the J gene TRBJ1-6, with TRBD1 matching 8 bases. V lost 0 bases, J lost 14 bases, and 7 bases stayed unmatched. The CDR3 sequence is 14 residues long. Germline V CDR1 and CDR2: SGDLS, YYNGEE. The CDR3 DNA sequence: TGTGCCAGCAGCGTAGAGGGGACAGGTCTGACCCTCCACTTT. It yields the protein CASSVEGTGLTLHF.

The chain couples TRBV15 to TRBJ2-3; 12 bases are shared with TRBD2. After removal of 4 bases from V and 4 bases from J, the junction contained 9 bases not matched to a gene. This CDR3 spans 17 amino acids. Germline lookup yields CDR1 LNHNV and CDR2 YYDKDF (reference sequence). The CDR3 protein is CATSTKLAGGWADTQYF. The CDR3 DNA sequence: TGTGCCACCAGCACCAAACTAGCGGGGGGATGGGCAGATACGCAGTATTTT.

This clone was seen a single time. The J gene is TRBJ2-7, the V gene TRBV27, with TRBD1 matching 9 bases. Germline V CDR1 and CDR2: MNHEY, SMNVEV (reference sequence). This CDR3 spans 13 amino acids. Losses at the gene ends were 5 bases for V and 12 bases for J; bases not matched to a gene: 11. The CDR3 loop reads CASSTTGQGQWYF. As DNA, the CDR3 is TGTGCCAGCAGTACGACGGGACAGGGCCAGTGGTACTTC.

The V gene is TRBV5-1, the J gene TRBJ1-5; D might be TRBD1 (5 bases). CDR1 SGHRS and CDR2 YFSETQ come from the germline V gene. Trimming shortened V by 3 bases and J by 3 bases, and 7 bases separated the two germline ends. The CDR3 runs 13 residues. The DNA for the CDR3 is TGCGCCAGCAGCTGGGGCCCCAATCAGCCCCAGCATTTT. It is translated as CASSWGPNQPQHF. Based on the CDR3 plus reference TRBV5-1 and TRBJ1-5, the full variable domain is KAGVTQTPRYLIKTRGQQVTLSCSPISGHRSVSWYQQTPGQGLQFLFEYFSETQRNKGNFPGRFSGRQFSNSRSEMNVSTLELGDSALYLCASSWGPNQPQHFGDGTRLSIL.

This clone was counted between two and nine times. This chain connects TRBV6-1 to TRBJ1-1; 7 positions agree with TRBD1. V lost 3 bases to trimming and J lost 0 bases; unmatched junction nucleotides: 10. Germline values: CDR1 MNHNS, CDR2 SASEGT. The CDR3 totals 17 residues. The DNA of the CDR3 is TGTGCCAGCAGTGAGAGCCAGGGGGTGGGGGTGAACACTGAAGCTTTCTTT. The encoded protein is CASSESQGVGVNTEAFF.

The CDR3 sequence: CASSQERLAQDTQYF. CDR3 DNA sequence: TGCGCCAGCAGCCAAGAAAGGCTAGCGCAAGATACGCAGTATTTT. V gene TRBV4-3 combines with J gene TRBJ2-3; D might be TRBD2 (6 bases). V was trimmed by 0 bases and J by 5 bases, leaving 12 bases between them. Germline CDR1 reads LGHNA; CDR2 reads YSLEER. CDR3 length: 15 residues.

This chain links TRBV5-1 with TRBJ1-2; the D is unclear. V lost 4 bases, J lost 0 bases, and 13 bases lay in between. CDR1 and CDR2 from the germline V gene are SGHRS and YFSETQ. This CDR3 has 15 residues. The CDR3 DNA sequence: TGCGCCAGCAGCCCTCAAGAGTTAGCTAACTATGGCTACACCTTC. The encoded protein is CASSPQELANYGYTF.

The chain carries TRBV28 and TRBJ2-7; 12 bases fit TRBD2. CDR3 length equals 13 residues. V shed 11 bases, J shed 2 bases, and the junction held 4 bases outside the gene matches. The germline V gene encodes CDR1 MDHEN and CDR2 SYDVKM. The CDR3, as DNA: TGTGCCTGCTCTAGCGGGGGGGCCTACGAGCAGTACTTC. This sequence encodes CACSSGGAYEQYF. The whole variable domain, filled in from reference TRBV28 and TRBJ2-7, reads DVKVTQSSRYLVKRTGEKVFLECVQDMDHENMFWYRQDPGLGLRLIYFSYDVKMKEKGDIPEGYSVSREKKERFSLILESASTNQTSMYLCACSSGGAYEQYFGPGTRLTVT.

The chain links TRBV5-1 to TRBJ1-1; 8 bases map to TRBD1. In germline, CDR1 is SGHRS, CDR2 YFSETQ. With 4 bases clipped from V and 0 bases from J, the junction kept 11 bases outside the gene matches. CDR3 length equals 17 residues. CDR3 bases: TGCGCCAGCAGCCCAGAAAACGGACAGGGACTGAACACTGAAGCTTTCTTT. Translation: CASSPENGQGLNTEAFF.